The clone carrying this T cell receptor (beta chain) was counted at least ten times. CDR1 is SGHAT, CDR2 FQNNGV, per germline. Trimming cost V 1 base and J 3 bases; bases outside gene matches: 4. The CDR3 runs to 15 residues. The entry originates in a study of early T cells in non-severe SARS-CoV-2 infection. Using its own MiXCR run on the 5' RACE reads, TCRdb lists one record per CDR3 protein. This table holds fewer than 60,000 distinct CDR3 sequences, around 4.6% found once. This TCR derives from an adult who was a healthcare worker with PCR-confirmed SARS-CoV-2 infection or an uninfected control (not recorded which). Sequencing was carried out using whole blood. This rearrangement joins TRBV11-2 to TRBJ2-7; 9 bases fit TRBD2. This chain's CDR3 is CASSLGPAGGYEQYF. The CDR3 DNA reads TGTGCCAGCAGCTTAGGCCCAGCGGGGGGCTACGAGCAGTACTTC.